The rows below give T cell receptor beta chains drawn from one sample of a study of blood T cell repertoires in COVID-19. The repertoire was sequenced with immunoSEQ multiplex PCR; TCRdb's copy has only in-frame clones and lacks some. The sample comprises 310,000 or so clones, 87% of which are singletons, and around 2.2% rests with the top ten. The material sequenced was peripheral blood. The receptors derive from a woman aged 50 to 60 who had recovered from COVID-19. Each CDR3 is given with its conserved first and last residue. A D gene is named only where the DNA matches it firmly. Only part of the rows carry a size: once, few, many, or a class if the clone is expanded.

>TRBJ2-7|TRBV5-1|15|NA|TRBD1
TGCGCCAGCAGCTCCGGACAGGGGGGCTCCTACGAGCAGTACTTC
CASSSGQGGSYEQYF
>TRBJ2-3|TRBV15|14|NA|NA
TGTGCCACCAGCAGACAGGGGAATTCAGATACGCAGTATTTT
CATSRQGNSDTQYF
>TRBJ2-5|TRBV5-1|16|NA|NA
TGCGCCAGCAGCTTGAGCGCTACTACCAGCCAAGAGACCCAGTACTTC
CASSLSATTSQETQYF
>TRBJ2-1|TRBV19|18|NA|TRBD2
TGTGCCAGTACTTCCGGACTAGCGGGGGGACTTATTTACAATGAGCAGTTCTTC
CASTSGLAGGLIYNEQFF
>TRBJ2-5|TRBV29-1|12|NA|NA
TGCAGCGTCGTAGCGGCACAAGAGACCCAGTACTTC
CSVVAAQETQYF
>TRBJ2-1|TRBV4-3|17|NA|TRBD1
TGCGCCAGCAGCCGGGTGCCCGGGACAGCTCCCTACAATGAGCAGTTCTTC
CASSRVPGTAPYNEQFF
>TRBJ1-2|TRBV30|10|NA|NA
TGTGCCTGGAGTGAGGAGGGCTACACCTTC
CAWSEEGYTF
>TRBJ1-1|TRBV4-2|20|NA|TRBD1
TGTGCCAGCAGTAACAAAAAGGCCTGGCGGAGGGGGCGATGGGAAACTGAAGCTTTCTTT
CASSNKKAWRRGRWETEAFF
>TRBJ1-2|TRBV7-2|12|once|NA
TGTGCCAGCAGCCTACAGGCAAGCAGCTACACCTTC
CASSLQASSYTF
>TRBJ1-5|TRBV28|15|NA|TRBD1
TGTGCCAGCAGTCCCCAGGGGGTGAGCAATCAGCCCCAGCATTTT
CASSPQGVSNQPQHF
>TRBJ2-3|TRBV4-2|11|NA|NA
TGTGCCAGCAGTCGCGGGGATACGCAGTATTTT
CASSRGDTQYF
>TRBJ1-2|TRBV5-1|14|NA|TRBD1
TGCGCCAGCAGCTTGGACCCGGGACAGGGGACCTACACCTTC
CASSLDPGQGTYTF
>TRBJ2-1|TRBV27|12|NA|NA
TGTGCCAGCAGTTTATTGGCGGGTGAGCAGTTCTTC
CASSLLAGEQFF
>TRBJ1-3|TRBV6-6|15|NA|TRBD1
TGTGCCAGCAGCTTGGACAGGGATCCTGGAAACACCATATATTTT
CASSLDRDPGNTIYF
>TRBJ2-5|TRBV28|16|NA|TRBD1
TGTGCCAGCAGTTCGGACAGGGGGCTTTCCAAGGAGACCCAGTACTTC
CASSSDRGLSKETQYF
>TRBJ2-5|TRBV12-3/TRBV12-4|12|NA|NA
TGTGCCAGCAGTGGCAGGGATGAGACCCAGTACTTC
CASSGRDETQYF
>TRBJ1-1|TRBV5-4|15|NA|NA
TGTGCCAGCAGCTTCGGTGCGGTAGATCGTACTGAAGCTTTCTTT
CASSFGAVDRTEAFF
>TRBJ2-2|TRBV7-2|16|once|TRBD1
TGTGCCAGCAGCTTAAGGGGACAGGGGGAGACCGGGGAGCTGTTTTTT
CASSLRGQGETGELFF
>TRBJ1-1|TRBV29-1|13|NA|NA
TGCAGCGTTGCAGTACAGTTGGGCACTGAAGCTTTCTTT
CSVAVQLGTEAFF
>TRBJ1-6|TRBV19|13|NA|NA
TGTGCCAGTAGTATGACGGGAAATTCACCCCTCCACTTT
CASSMTGNSPLHF
>TRBJ2-1|TRBV5-1|17|NA|TRBD2
TGCGCCAGCAGCTTGGCCACTAGCGGAAGCTTCTACAATGAGCAGTTCTTC
CASSLATSGSFYNEQFF
>TRBJ2-5|TRBV6-6|11|once|TRBD1
TGTGCCAGCAGTTACAGGGGGCGCGAGTACTTC
CASSYRGREYF
>TRBJ1-2|TRBV7-2|12|NA|NA
TGTGCCAGCAGCCCGACGGGGGGCGGCTACACCTTC
CASSPTGGGYTF
>TRBJ1-5|TRBV6-5|15|NA|TRBD1
TGTGCCAGCAGTTGGACAGGGGGCGGCAATCAGCCCCAGCATTTT
CASSWTGGGNQPQHF
>TRBJ1-2|TRBV30|14|NA|TRBD1
TGTGCCTGGAGCCCGGGACAGGGGCCTAATGGCTACACCTTC
CAWSPGQGPNGYTF
>TRBJ2-7|TRBV5-4|17|many|TRBD2
TGTGCCAGCAGCTCACACCGACCGGGACTAGCTTCCTACGAGCAGTACTTC
CASSSHRPGLASYEQYF
>TRBJ2-1|TRBV7-8|15|NA|TRBD2
TGTGCCAGCAGCCCCCCAGCGGGGACGACCAATGAGCAGTTCTTC
CASSPPAGTTNEQFF
>TRBJ2-7|TRBV27|15|once|NA
TGTGCCTGCCCTCCCCCCCGGGAGAAGAACTACGAGCAGTACTTC
CACPPPREKNYEQYF
>TRBJ2-7|TRBV7-6|15|NA|TRBD1
TGTGCCAGCAGCTTAGCGCTGACAGGGTCAGGGGAGCAGTACTTC
CASSLALTGSGEQYF
>TRBJ1-5|TRBV6-2/TRBV6-3|14|NA|TRBD1
TGTGCCAGCAGTGGGTCAGGGGGCCGACAGCCCCAGCATTTT
CASSGSGGRQPQHF
>TRBJ2-7|TRBV6-5|13|NA|TRBD1
TGTGCCAGCAGGTACAGGGGCTCCTACGAGCAGTACTTC
CASRYRGSYEQYF
>TRBJ1-2|TRBV9|17|once|NA
TGTGCCAGCAGCGGGGGAGTCATACTGGGTACTAACTATGGCTACACCTTC
CASSGGVILGTNYGYTF
>TRBJ1-5|TRBV19|14|NA|NA
TGTGCCAGTAGGATGATGTTCGAGAATCAGCCCCAGCATTTT
CASRMMFENQPQHF
>TRBJ1-1|TRBV20-1|9|NA|NA
TGCACCCCCGGGGGGCCCGCCTTCTTT
CTPGGPAFF
>TRBJ2-7|TRBV6-6|12|NA|TRBD1
TGTGCCAGCAGTTCGGACAGGTACGAGCAGTACTTC
CASSSDRYEQYF
>TRBJ2-7|TRBV28|12|NA|NA
TGTGCCAGCGCTCAGGGGACCTACGAGCAGTACTTC
CASAQGTYEQYF
>TRBJ2-7|TRBV10-3|14|once|NA
TGTGCCATCGGACAACGACAGCCCGCCTACGAGCAGTACTTC
CAIGQRQPAYEQYF
>TRBJ1-1|TRBV7-2|14|NA|TRBD1
TGTGCCAGCAGCTTTCGGACAGGGAACTCTGAAGCTTTCTTT
CASSFRTGNSEAFF
>TRBJ2-1|TRBV18|15|NA|NA
TGTGCCAGCTCACTGGTGTGGGCAGACTACAATGAGCAGTTCTTC
CASSLVWADYNEQFF
>TRBJ1-5|TRBV6-5|13|NA|TRBD1
TGTGCCAGCAGCCAACAGGGGGCTCAGCCCCAGCATTTT
CASSQQGAQPQHF
>TRBJ2-7|TRBV27|16|NA|TRBD2
TGTGCCAGCAGTTCGGGGCTAGCGGGACCCGGCTACGAGCAGTACTTC
CASSSGLAGPGYEQYF
>TRBJ2-5|TRBV2|15|once|TRBD2
TGTGCCAGCAGTGTATGGCGGGAGGGCCAAGAGACCCAGTACTTC
CASSVWREGQETQYF
>TRBJ2-5|TRBV5-1|14|NA|NA
TGCGCCAGCAGCTCCGGGACTCGCCAAGAGACCCAGTACTTC
CASSSGTRQETQYF
>TRBJ1-2|TRBV30|17|NA|TRBD1
TGTGCCTGGAGTGTGGGACAGGGTCGGGCTAGGGACGGTGGCTACACCTTC
CAWSVGQGRARDGGYTF
>TRBJ2-5|TRBV11-1|13|NA|NA
TGTGCCAGCAGCTTAGACAGGGTAGAGACCCAGTACTTC
CASSLDRVETQYF
>TRBJ1-4|TRBV10-3|16|NA|TRBD1
TGTGCCATCAGTGAGCCGGGGACAGGGGTAGAGGAAAAACTGTTTTTT
CAISEPGTGVEEKLFF
>TRBJ2-3|TRBV30|14|NA|NA
TGTGCCTGGAGCGGTGGCGGGTGGGGAGATACGCAGTATTTT
CAWSGGGWGDTQYF
>TRBJ2-1|TRBV3-1/TRBV3-2|18|NA|NA
TGTGCCAGCAGCCAGGGGGGAGGCTTTTGGGGCTCCTACAATGAGCAGTTCTTC
CASSQGGGFWGSYNEQFF
>TRBJ2-2|TRBV11-2|15|few|NA
TGTGCCAGCAGCTTAGCGCCAGGGAACACCGGGGAGCTGTTTTTT
CASSLAPGNTGELFF
>TRBJ1-1|TRBV5-1|16|few|NA
TGCGCCAGCAGCCCCTCAGGTGCAGGGAAGAACACTGAAGCTTTCTTT
CASSPSGAGKNTEAFF
>TRBJ1-6|TRBV15|15|once|TRBD1
TGTGCCACCAGCAGCGGACAGGGGGGACGCGTGCGCCTCCACTTT
CATSSGQGGRVRLHF
>TRBJ1-1|TRBV29-1|11|NA|NA
TGCAGCGTCAGGGTAGACACTGAAGCTTTCTTT
CSVRVDTEAFF
>TRBJ2-2|TRBV6-5|13|few|NA
TGTGCCAGCAGACCACAGTTCACCGGGGAGCTGTTTTTT
CASRPQFTGELFF
>TRBJ2-7|TRBV10-3|13|NA|TRBD1
TGTGCCGTAGGGGACAGGGAGGGCTACGAGCAGTACTTC
CAVGDREGYEQYF
>TRBJ1-2|TRBV5-4|15|NA|TRBD1
TGTGCCAGCAGGCCAGGGGGCAGGGTGGACTATGGCTACACCTTC
CASRPGGRVDYGYTF
>TRBJ1-1|TRBV6-5|15|many|TRBD1
TGTGCCAGCAGCGACCACCGGACAGGGGAAACTGAAGCTTTCTTT
CASSDHRTGETEAFF
>TRBJ1-3|TRBV5-5|17|NA|NA
TGTGCCAGCAGTTTGCGCCCTTACATTGACTCTGGAAACACCATATATTTT
CASSLRPYIDSGNTIYF
>TRBJ1-2|TRBV5-1|12|once|TRBD1
TGCGCCAGCAGCTTGGGGACAGGTGGCTACACCTTC
CASSLGTGGYTF